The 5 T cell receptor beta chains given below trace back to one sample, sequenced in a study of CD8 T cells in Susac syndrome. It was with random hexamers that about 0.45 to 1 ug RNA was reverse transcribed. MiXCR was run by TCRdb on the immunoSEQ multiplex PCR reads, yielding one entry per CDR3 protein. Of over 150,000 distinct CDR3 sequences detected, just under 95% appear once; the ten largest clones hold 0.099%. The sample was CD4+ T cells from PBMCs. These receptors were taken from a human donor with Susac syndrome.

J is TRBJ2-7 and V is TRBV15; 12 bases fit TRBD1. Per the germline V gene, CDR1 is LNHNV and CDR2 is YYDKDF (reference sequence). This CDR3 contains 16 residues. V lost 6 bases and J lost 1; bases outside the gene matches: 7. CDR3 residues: CATSSPGQGASYEQYF. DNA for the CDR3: TGTGCCACCAGTTCCCCGGGACAGGGGGCATCCTACGAGCAGTACTTC.

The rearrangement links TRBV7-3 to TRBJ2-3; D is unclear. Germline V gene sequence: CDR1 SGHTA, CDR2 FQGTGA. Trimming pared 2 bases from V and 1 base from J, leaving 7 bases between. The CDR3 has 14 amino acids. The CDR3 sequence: CASSLSPGTDTQYF. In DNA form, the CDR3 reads TGTGCCAGCAGCTTATCCCCCGGCACAGATACGCAGTATTTT.

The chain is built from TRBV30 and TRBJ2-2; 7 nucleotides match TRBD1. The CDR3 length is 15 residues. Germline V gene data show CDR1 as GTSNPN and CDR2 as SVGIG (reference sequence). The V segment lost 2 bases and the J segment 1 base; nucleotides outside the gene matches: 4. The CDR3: CAWSIPGGNTGELFF. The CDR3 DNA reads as TGTGCCTGGAGTATCCCAGGGGGGAACACCGGGGAGCTGTTTTTT.

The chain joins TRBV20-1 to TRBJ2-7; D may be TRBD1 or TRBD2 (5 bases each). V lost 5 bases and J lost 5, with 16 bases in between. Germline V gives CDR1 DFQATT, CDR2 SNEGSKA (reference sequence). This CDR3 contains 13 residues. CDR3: CSARPLGRDEQYF. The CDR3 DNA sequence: TGCAGTGCTCGCCCCTTGGGACGGGACGAGCAGTACTTC.

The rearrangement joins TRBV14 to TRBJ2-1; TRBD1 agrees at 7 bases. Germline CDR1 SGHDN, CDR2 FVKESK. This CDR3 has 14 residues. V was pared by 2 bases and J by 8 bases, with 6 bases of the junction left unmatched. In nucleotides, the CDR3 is TGTGCCAGCAGCCAATTCGAAACAGGGGATGAGCAGTTCTTC. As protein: CASSQFETGDEQFF.